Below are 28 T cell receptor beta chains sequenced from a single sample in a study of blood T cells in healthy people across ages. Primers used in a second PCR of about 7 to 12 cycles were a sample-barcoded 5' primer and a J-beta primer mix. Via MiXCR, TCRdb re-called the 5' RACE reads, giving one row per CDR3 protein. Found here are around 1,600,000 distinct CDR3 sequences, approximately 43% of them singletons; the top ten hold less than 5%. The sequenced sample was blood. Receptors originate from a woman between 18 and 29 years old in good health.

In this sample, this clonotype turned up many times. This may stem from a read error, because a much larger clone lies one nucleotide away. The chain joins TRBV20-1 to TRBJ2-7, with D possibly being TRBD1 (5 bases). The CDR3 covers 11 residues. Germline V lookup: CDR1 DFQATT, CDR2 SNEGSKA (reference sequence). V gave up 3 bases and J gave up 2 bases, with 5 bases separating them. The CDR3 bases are TGCAGTGCTAGGGACACCTACGAGCAGTACTTC. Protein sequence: CSARDTYEQYF.

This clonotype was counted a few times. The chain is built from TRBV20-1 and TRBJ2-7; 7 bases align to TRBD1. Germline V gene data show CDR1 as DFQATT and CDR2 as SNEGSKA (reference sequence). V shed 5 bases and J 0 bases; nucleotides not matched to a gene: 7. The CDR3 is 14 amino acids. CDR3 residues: CSASNRGPSYEQYF. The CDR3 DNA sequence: TGCAGTGCTTCAAACAGGGGCCCCTCCTACGAGCAGTACTTC.

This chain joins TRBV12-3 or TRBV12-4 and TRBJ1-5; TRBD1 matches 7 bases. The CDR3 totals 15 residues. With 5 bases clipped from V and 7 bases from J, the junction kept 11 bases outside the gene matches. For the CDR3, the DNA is TGTGCCAGCAGTCTGAACAGGGACAGTGGCCAGCCCCAGCATTTT. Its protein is CASSLNRDSGQPQHF.

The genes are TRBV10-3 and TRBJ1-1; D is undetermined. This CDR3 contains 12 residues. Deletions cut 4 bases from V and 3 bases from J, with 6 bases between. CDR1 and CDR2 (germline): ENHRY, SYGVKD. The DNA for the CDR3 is TGTGCCATCAGTGGAGATTACACTGAAGCTTTCTTT. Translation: CAISGDYTEAFF.

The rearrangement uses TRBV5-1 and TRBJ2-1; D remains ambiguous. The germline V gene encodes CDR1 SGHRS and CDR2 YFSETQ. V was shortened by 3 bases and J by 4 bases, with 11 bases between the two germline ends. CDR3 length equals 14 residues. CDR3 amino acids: CASSSVVGYNEQFF. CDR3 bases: TGCGCCAGCAGCTCGGTGGTAGGGTACAATGAGCAGTTCTTC.

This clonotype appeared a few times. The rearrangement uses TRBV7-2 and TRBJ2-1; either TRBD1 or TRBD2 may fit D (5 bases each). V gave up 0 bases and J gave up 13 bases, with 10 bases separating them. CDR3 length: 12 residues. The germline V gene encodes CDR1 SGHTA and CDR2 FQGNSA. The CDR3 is CASSLAGPKQFF. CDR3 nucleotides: TGTGCCAGCAGCTTAGCGGGACCGAAACAGTTCTTC.

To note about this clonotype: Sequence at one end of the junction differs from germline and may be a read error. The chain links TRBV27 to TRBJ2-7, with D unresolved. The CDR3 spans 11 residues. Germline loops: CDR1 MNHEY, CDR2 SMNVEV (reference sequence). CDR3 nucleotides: TGTGCCAGCAGTCAAGGCTACGAGCGGTACTTC. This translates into CASSQGYERYF.

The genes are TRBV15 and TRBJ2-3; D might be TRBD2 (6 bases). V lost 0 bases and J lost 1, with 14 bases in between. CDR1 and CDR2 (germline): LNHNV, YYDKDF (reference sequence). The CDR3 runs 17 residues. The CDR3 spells CATSRESWGGGTDTQYF. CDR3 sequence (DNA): TGTGCCACCAGCAGAGAGTCGTGGGGCGGGGGCACAGATACGCAGTATTTT.

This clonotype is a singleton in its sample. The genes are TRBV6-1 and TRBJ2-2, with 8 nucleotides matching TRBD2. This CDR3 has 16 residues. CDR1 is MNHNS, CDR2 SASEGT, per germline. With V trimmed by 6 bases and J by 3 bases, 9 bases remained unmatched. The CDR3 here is CASSFGREGYTGELFF. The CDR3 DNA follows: TGTGCCAGCAGCTTCGGCCGGGAGGGGTACACCGGGGAGCTGTTTTTT.

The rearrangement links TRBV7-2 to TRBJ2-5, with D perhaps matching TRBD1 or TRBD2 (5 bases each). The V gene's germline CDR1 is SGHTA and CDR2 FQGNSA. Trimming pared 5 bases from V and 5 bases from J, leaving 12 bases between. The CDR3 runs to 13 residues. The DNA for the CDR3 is TGTGCCAGCAGCCCAGGGAGCACGGAGACCCAGTACTTC. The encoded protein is CASSPGSTETQYF.

The CDR3 loop reads CSASLSISSNYGYTF. The DNA of the CDR3 is TGCAGTGCTAGTCTCTCCATCTCGTCCAACTATGGCTACACCTTC. This sequence joins TRBV20-1 and TRBJ1-2; D ambiguous. The germline gives CDR1 DFQATT, CDR2 SNEGSKA (reference sequence). The CDR3 totals 15 residues. Trimming stripped 3 bases from V and 2 bases from J, with 16 bases between.

The CDR3, as DNA: TGTGCCAGCAGTTACTCTGACAGGTCGAACACTGAAGCTTTCTTT. It encodes CASSYSDRSNTEAFF. This chain joins TRBV6-5 and TRBJ1-1; weak D call: TRBD1 (6 bases). Germline V gene sequence: CDR1 MNHEY, CDR2 SVGAGI. The CDR3 runs to 15 residues. Trimming shortened V by 0 bases and J by 1 base, and 9 bases separated the two germline ends.

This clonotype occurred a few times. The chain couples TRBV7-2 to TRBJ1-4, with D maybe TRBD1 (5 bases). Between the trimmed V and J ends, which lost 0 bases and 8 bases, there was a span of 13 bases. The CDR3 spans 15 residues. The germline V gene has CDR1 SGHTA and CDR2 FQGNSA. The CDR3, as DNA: TGTGCCAGCAGCTTAGCGTCGGGGCTCCTCGAAAAACTGTTTTTT. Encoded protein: CASSLASGLLEKLFF.

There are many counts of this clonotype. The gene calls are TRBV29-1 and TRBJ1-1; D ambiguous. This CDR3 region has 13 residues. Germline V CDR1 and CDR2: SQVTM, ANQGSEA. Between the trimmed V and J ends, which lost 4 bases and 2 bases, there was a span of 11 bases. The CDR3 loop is CSVAGLLNTEAFF. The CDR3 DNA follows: TGCAGCGTTGCTGGGCTCCTCAACACTGAAGCTTTCTTT.

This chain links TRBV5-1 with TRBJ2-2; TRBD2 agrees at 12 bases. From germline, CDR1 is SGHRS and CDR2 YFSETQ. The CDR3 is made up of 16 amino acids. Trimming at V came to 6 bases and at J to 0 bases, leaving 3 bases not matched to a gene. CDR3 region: CASMRLAGANTGELFF. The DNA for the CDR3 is TGCGCCAGCATGAGACTAGCGGGGGCGAACACCGGGGAGCTGTTTTTT.

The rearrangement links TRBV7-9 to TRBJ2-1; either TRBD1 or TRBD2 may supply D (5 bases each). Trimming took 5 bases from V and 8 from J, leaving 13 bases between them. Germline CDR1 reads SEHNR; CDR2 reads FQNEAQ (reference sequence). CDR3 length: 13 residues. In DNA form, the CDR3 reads TGTGCCAGCAGCCCCAAGAGAGGGGATGAGCAGTTCTTC. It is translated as CASSPKRGDEQFF.

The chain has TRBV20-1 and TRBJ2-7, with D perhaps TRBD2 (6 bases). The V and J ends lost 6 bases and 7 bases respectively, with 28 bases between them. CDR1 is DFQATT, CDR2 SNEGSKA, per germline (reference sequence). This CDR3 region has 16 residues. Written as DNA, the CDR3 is TGCAGTGCCGCCGGGGGAGGACGCCGGTTAAACAATGAGCAGTACTTC. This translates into CSAAGGGRRLNNEQYF.

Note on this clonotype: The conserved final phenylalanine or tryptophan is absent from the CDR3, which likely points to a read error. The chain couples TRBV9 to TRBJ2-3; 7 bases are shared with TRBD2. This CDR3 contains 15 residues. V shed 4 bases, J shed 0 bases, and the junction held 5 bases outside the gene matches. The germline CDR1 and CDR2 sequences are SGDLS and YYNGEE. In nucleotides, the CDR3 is TGTGCCAGCAGCCTTTCGGGGGGAAGCACAGATACGCAGTATTCT. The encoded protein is CASSLSGGSTDTQYS.

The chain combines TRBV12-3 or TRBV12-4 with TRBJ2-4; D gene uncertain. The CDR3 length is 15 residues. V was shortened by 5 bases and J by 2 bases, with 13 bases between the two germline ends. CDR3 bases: TGTGCCAGCAGTCCCTCCCTGATCCCCAAAAACATTCAGTACTTC. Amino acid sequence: CASSPSLIPKNIQYF.

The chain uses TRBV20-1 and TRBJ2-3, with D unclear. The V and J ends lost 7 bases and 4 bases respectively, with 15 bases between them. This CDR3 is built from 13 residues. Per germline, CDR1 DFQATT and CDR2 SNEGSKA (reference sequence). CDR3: CSVRRVRADTQYF. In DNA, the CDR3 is TGCAGTGTCCGAAGAGTACGGGCAGATACGCAGTATTTT.

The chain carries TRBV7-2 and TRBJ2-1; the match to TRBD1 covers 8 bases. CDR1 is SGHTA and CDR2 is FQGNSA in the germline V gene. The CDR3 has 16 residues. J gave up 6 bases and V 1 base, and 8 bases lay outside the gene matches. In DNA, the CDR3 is TGTGCCAGCAGCTTAGAGGACAGGGTGTTTGGCAATGAGCAGTTCTTC. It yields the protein CASSLEDRVFGNEQFF.

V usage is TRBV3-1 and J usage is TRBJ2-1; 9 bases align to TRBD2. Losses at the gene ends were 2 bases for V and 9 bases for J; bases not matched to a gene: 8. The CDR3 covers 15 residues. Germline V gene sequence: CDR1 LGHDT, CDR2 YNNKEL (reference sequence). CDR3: CASSQRAGGQGEQFF. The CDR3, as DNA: TGTGCCAGCAGCCAACGAGCGGGGGGCCAAGGTGAGCAGTTCTTC.

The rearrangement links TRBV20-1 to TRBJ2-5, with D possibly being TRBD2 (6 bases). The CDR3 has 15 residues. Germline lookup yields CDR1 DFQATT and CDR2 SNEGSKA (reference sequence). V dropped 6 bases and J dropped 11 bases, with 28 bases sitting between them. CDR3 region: CSAPPLAGYLNEQYF. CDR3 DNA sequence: TGCAGTGCACCACCACTGGCGGGGTATCTCAATGAGCAGTACTTC.

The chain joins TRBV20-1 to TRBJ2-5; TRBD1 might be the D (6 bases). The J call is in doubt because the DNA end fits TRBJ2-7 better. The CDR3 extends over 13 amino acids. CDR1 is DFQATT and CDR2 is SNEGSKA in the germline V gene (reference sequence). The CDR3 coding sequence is TGCAGTGCTCCCCTGGACGGGGACATCGAGCAGTACTTC. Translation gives CSAPLDGDIEQYF.

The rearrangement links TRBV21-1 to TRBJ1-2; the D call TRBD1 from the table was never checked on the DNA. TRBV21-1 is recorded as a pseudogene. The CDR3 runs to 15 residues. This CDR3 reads CASSKPSDSTYGYTF. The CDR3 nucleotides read TGTGCCAGCAGCAAGCCCTCGGACAGCACCTATGGCTACACCTTC.

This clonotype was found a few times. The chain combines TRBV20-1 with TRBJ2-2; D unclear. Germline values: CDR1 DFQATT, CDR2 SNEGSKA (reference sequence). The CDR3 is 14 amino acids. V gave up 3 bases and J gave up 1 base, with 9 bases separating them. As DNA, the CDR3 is TGCAGTGCTAGGCCCCCCGGGAACACCGGGGAGCTGTTTTTT. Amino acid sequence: CSARPPGNTGELFF.

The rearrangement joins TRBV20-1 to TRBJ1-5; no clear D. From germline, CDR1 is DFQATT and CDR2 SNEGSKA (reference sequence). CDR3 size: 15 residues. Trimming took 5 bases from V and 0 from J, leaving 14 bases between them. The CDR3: CSAGALDNSNQPQHF. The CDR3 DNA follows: TGCAGTGCTGGCGCGTTAGACAATAGCAATCAGCCCCAGCATTTT.

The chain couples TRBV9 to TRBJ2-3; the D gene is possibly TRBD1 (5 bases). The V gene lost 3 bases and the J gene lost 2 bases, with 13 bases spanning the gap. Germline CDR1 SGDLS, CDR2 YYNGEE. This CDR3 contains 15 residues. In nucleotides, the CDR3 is TGTGCCAGCAGCGGTAGACTGACAGCCACAGATACGCAGTATTTT. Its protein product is CASSGRLTATDTQYF.